Each of the 23 T cell receptor beta chains below was sequenced from the same sample in a study of OX40 agonist ivuxolimab in advanced cancers. Preparation of the library involved the immunoSEQ multiplex PCR assay. In its TCRdb copy, this immuneACCESS table keeps in-frame sequences only and misses some clones. Where compared with another copy, unresolved V genes explain less than half of these, and the others have no known cause. This sample gives over 20,000 clones in total; nearly 80% of them show up just once. The ten top clones hold about 16% of the sample. Sequenced material: CD4+ or CD8+ T cells sorted from blood, taken in a trial of the OX40 agonist ivuxolimab. Source of these receptors: an adult with an advanced solid tumor such as melanoma, head and neck, liver or kidney cancer.

The sample holds a few counts of this clone. The chain combines TRBV9 with TRBJ1-5; D not resolved. The germline V gene encodes CDR1 SGDLS and CDR2 YYNGEE. This CDR3 is 15 amino acids long. V lost 0 bases, J lost 0 bases, and 7 bases lay in between. CDR3 region: CASSVEGLSNQPQHF. Written as DNA, the CDR3 is TGTGCCAGCAGCGTAGAGGGTCTTAGCAATCAGCCCCAGCATTTT.

CDR3: CASTSGSSYEQYF. In DNA, the CDR3 is TGTGCCAGCACCTCAGGTTCCTCCTACGAGCAGTACTTC. The chain recombines TRBV6-5 with TRBJ2-7, with D hard to call. V dropped 7 bases and J dropped 0 bases, with 10 bases sitting between them. Germline values: CDR1 MNHEY, CDR2 SVGAGI. The CDR3 extends over 13 amino acids.

The chain is built from TRBV6-6 and TRBJ1-1, with D possibly being TRBD1 (5 bases). V lost 6 bases and J lost 0, with 8 bases in between. Germline V gene lookup returns CDR1 MNHNY and CDR2 SVGAGI (reference sequence). This CDR3 is 13 amino acids long. CDR3 sequence: CASSWTMNTEAFF. CDR3 sequence (DNA): TGTGCCAGCAGCTGGACAATGAACACTGAAGCTTTCTTT.

As to this clone: The same CDR3 also results from other DNA sequences found in this sample. The chain combines TRBV7-9 with TRBJ2-1, with no clear D. Germline V CDR1 and CDR2: SEHNR, FQNEAQ (reference sequence). V gave up 2 bases and J gave up 5 bases, with 10 bases separating them. CDR3 length: 14 amino acids. CDR3 sequence: CASSLHGLNNEQFF. As DNA, the CDR3 is TGTGCCAGCAGCTTACACGGCCTAAACAATGAGCAGTTCTTC.

The chain employs TRBV29-1 and TRBJ1-6, with a possible D match to TRBD1 (5 bases). The CDR3 length is 11 residues. Germline values: CDR1 SQVTM, CDR2 ANQGSEA. With 7 bases removed from V and 16 bases from J, the gap between germline ends came to 17 bases. The CDR3: CSAKNLQGLHF. In DNA, the CDR3 is TGCAGCGCAAAAAACCTTCAGGGACTCCACTTT.

This clone was detected once. CDR3 nucleotide sequence: TGTGCCAGCAGCTTATCGACAGGGATCACCTTCTCCTACAATGAGCAGTTCTTC. It codes for CASSLSTGITFSYNEQFF. V usage is TRBV7-9 and J usage is TRBJ2-1; 7 positions match TRBD1. Looked up from germline, CDR1 is SEHNR and CDR2 is FQNEAQ (reference sequence). Trimming took 2 bases from V and 0 from J; bases not matched to a gene: 10. The CDR3 sequence is 18 residues long. Full variable domain (rest looked up from reference TRBV7-9 and TRBJ2-1): DTGVSQNPRHKITKRGQNVTFRCDPISEHNRLYWYRQTLGQGPEFLTYFQNEAQLEKSRLLSDRFSAERPKGSFSTLEIQRTEQGDSAMYLCASSLSTGITFSYNEQFFGPGTRLTVL.

This clone was seen a few times. The chain recombines TRBV11-3 with TRBJ2-1, with 16 bases aligning to TRBD2. V lost 5 bases to trimming and J lost 8 bases; unmatched junction nucleotides: 12. Per germline, CDR1 SGHNT and CDR2 YENEEA. CDR3 size: 18 residues. CDR3 in DNA: TGTGCCAGCAGCCTTCAGACGGGACTAGCGGGAGGGCCGTATGAGCAGTTCTTC. It codes for CASSLQTGLAGGPYEQFF.

This chain links TRBV18 with TRBJ2-1; D may be TRBD2 (6 bases). The CDR3 sequence is 13 residues long. With 8 bases removed from V and 8 bases from J, the gap between germline ends came to 16 bases. Germline assignment: CDR1 KGHSH and CDR2 LQKENI. This chain's CDR3 is CASTGGNRYEQFF. The CDR3 DNA reads TGTGCCAGCACAGGAGGGAACCGGTATGAGCAGTTCTTC. Full variable domain (outside the CDR3, taken from reference TRBV18 and TRBJ2-1): NAGVMQNPRHLVRRRGQEARLRCSPMKGHSHVYWYRQLPEEGLKFMVYLQKENIIDESGMPKERFSAEFPKEGPSILRIQQVVRGDSAAYFCASTGGNRYEQFFGPGTRLTVL.

The rearrangement links TRBV15 to TRBJ1-4, with TRBD1 as a possible D gene (6 bases). Germline V gene sequence: CDR1 LNHNV, CDR2 YYDKDF (reference sequence). This CDR3 region has 16 residues. V lost 0 bases and J 7 bases, leaving 15 bases between the germline ends. The CDR3 protein is CATSRDLGGRGEKLFF. The CDR3 nucleotides are TGTGCCACCAGCAGAGATTTGGGGGGGCGGGGTGAAAAACTGTTTTTT.

In regard to this clone: At one of its ends the junction is not consistent with the germline gene, which may arise from a read error. V gene TRBV9 combines with J gene TRBJ2-7, with 14 bases matching TRBD2. Per the germline V gene, CDR1 is SGDLS and CDR2 is YYNGEE. The CDR3 totals 17 residues. This CDR3 reads CASSDRLAGGPSHEQYF. CDR3 nucleotides: TGTGCCAGCAGCGATCGACTAGCGGGAGGGCCCTCCCACGAGCAGTACTTC.

The rearrangement links TRBV9 to TRBJ2-1, with 7 bases matching TRBD1. This CDR3 comprises 15 residues. J was trimmed by 7 bases and V by 4 bases; bases with no gene match: 11. Germline CDR1 and CDR2: SGDLS and YYNGEE. CDR3 region: CASSPIQGDLNEQFF. The DNA for the CDR3 is TGTGCCAGCAGCCCCATTCAGGGGGATCTAAATGAGCAGTTCTTC.

The chain uses TRBV11-3 and TRBJ2-1; D ambiguous. The CDR3 spans 13 residues. CDR1 and CDR2 from the germline V gene are SGHNT and YENEEA. V dropped 5 bases and J dropped 3 bases, with 8 bases sitting between them. CDR3 residues: CASSPGIYNEQFF. In DNA, the CDR3 is TGTGCCAGCAGCCCCGGTATCTACAATGAGCAGTTCTTC.

This clone was counted a single time. The rearrangement joins TRBV11-1 to TRBJ1-6; 7 bases are shared with TRBD1. Germline trimming cut 4 bases from V and 5 bases from J; bases unmatched to any gene: 2. CDR1 SGHAT and CDR2 FQDESV come from the germline V gene (reference sequence). The length of the CDR3 is 14 residues. CDR3 nucleotide sequence: TGTGCCAGCAGCTCCAGGGGGAATAATTCACCCCTCCACTTT. Amino acids: CASSSRGNNSPLHF.

CDR3 residues: CASSQNWKGAGNTIYF. In DNA, the CDR3 is TGCGCCAGCAGCCAAAATTGGAAAGGAGCTGGAAACACCATATATTTT. The chain is built from TRBV4-1 and TRBJ1-3; D is ambiguous. The V end was cut by 2 bases, the J end by 2 bases, with 13 bases between. The CDR3 runs to 16 residues. In germline, CDR1 is MGHRA, CDR2 YSYEKL.

The rearrangement uses TRBV7-8 and TRBJ2-5; 9 nucleotides align to TRBD2. The CDR3 spans 15 residues. Unmatched junction bases numbered 8, after V lost 5 bases and J lost 4 bases. The V gene's germline CDR1 is SGHVS and CDR2 FQNEAQ. In DNA form, the CDR3 reads TGTGCCAGCAGCCCCCGGAGAGCGGGAGGAGAGACCCAGTACTTC. Amino acid sequence: CASSPRRAGGETQYF.

The DNA of the CDR3 is TGTGCCAGCAGCTTAGGGATGGGGACTGAAGCTTTCTTT. This gives the protein CASSLGMGTEAFF. V is TRBV11-2 and J is TRBJ1-1; unclear D gene. Per germline, CDR1 SGHAT and CDR2 FQNNGV. The CDR3 consists of 13 residues. V lost 1 base and J lost 5, with 8 bases in between.

The genes are TRBV19 and TRBJ1-1; D perhaps matches TRBD1 (6 bases). Trimming took off 2 bases at V and 10 bases at J, with 14 bases between the two ends. The germline V gene has CDR1 LNHDA and CDR2 SQIVND (reference sequence). The CDR3 loop spans 13 amino acids. The CDR3 loop reads CASSILGAIGAFF. The CDR3 DNA sequence: TGTGCCAGTAGTATACTGGGGGCCATAGGAGCTTTCTTT.

The chain links TRBV6-1 to TRBJ2-5; 7 bases are a match to TRBD1. In germline, CDR1 is MNHNS, CDR2 SASEGT. The CDR3 is made up of 15 amino acids. V was clipped by 4 bases and J by 0 bases; unmatched bases: 5. This chain's CDR3 is CASSARDRNQETQYF. In DNA, the CDR3 is TGTGCCAGCAGTGCACGGGACAGAAACCAAGAGACCCAGTACTTC.

The gene calls are TRBV4-3 and TRBJ1-1, with D hard to call. The germline V gene encodes CDR1 LGHNA and CDR2 YSLEER. The CDR3 length is 15 residues. Trimming stripped 2 bases from V and 3 bases from J, with 13 bases between. The CDR3 nucleotides are TGCGCCAGCAGCCAAACGCCGGGGTTATACACTGAAGCTTTCTTT. Its translation: CASSQTPGLYTEAFF.

V gene TRBV4-2 combines with J gene TRBJ1-4, with D perhaps matching TRBD1 (6 bases). Germline V gene sequence: CDR1 LGHNA, CDR2 YNFKEQ. The CDR3 is made up of 14 amino acids. V lost 5 bases, J lost 10 bases, and 17 bases lay in between. The CDR3 loop reads CASSAEQGSVKLFF. CDR3 sequence (DNA): TGTGCCAGCAGCGCTGAACAGGGCTCGGTAAAACTGTTTTTT.

The count of this clone is one. The chain couples TRBV2 to TRBJ2-3; maybe TRBD1 (6 bases). Trimming pared 4 bases from V and 2 bases from J, leaving 13 bases between. Germline V gene data show CDR1 as SNHLY and CDR2 as FYNNEI. The CDR3 sequence is 15 residues long. The DNA of the CDR3 is TGTGCCAGCAGTGGAAACAGGGAGAACACAGATACGCAGTATTTT. Its protein product is CASSGNRENTDTQYF.

V is TRBV5-8 and J is TRBJ2-7, with a tentative D call TRBD2 (6 bases). V was clipped by 4 bases and J by 3 bases, with 14 bases between them. CDR1 and CDR2 (germline): SGHTS, YDEGEE. The CDR3 is 14 residues long. CDR3 DNA sequence: TGTGCCAGCAGCCAGCAAGAGGGAGGCTACGAGCAGTACTTC. It is translated as CASSQQEGGYEQYF.

The V gene is TRBV30, the J gene TRBJ2-6; maybe TRBD1 (6 bases). The CDR3 contains 20 residues. Trimming pared 2 bases from V and 0 bases from J, leaving 23 bases between. The germline gives CDR1 GTSNPN, CDR2 SVGIG (reference sequence). The CDR3 region is CAWSPIFPGVLNSGANVLTF. The CDR3 nucleotides read TGTGCCTGGAGTCCCATCTTTCCAGGGGTTCTTAACTCTGGGGCCAACGTCCTGACTTTC.